The 28 T cell receptor beta chains below were found in one sample sequenced in a study of blood T cells in healthy people across ages. Alongside a J-beta primer mix, a sample-barcoded 5' primer served in a second PCR lasting roughly 7 to 11 cycles. From the 5' RACE reads, TCRdb called clonotypes with MiXCR, one entry per CDR3 protein. The sample has 250,000 to 300,000 distinct CDR3 sequences, roughly 26% seen once. Sequencing input: blood. All receptors derive from a woman aged 65 to 85 in good health.

The chain carries TRBV29-1 and TRBJ2-5, with D perhaps TRBD1 (5 bases). This CDR3 is built from 12 residues. Trimming took 4 bases from V and 4 from J, leaving 10 bases between them. Germline V gene sequence: CDR1 SQVTM, CDR2 ANQGSEA. The CDR3 nucleotides read TGCAGCGTTGTAAGGCAGGGAGAGACCCAGTACTTC. Amino acid sequence: CSVVRQGETQYF.

This clonotype occurred many times. Written as DNA, the CDR3 is TGTGCCAGCAGCGTCGACAGGGGTAGCGGCTACACCTTC. Translation gives CASSVDRGSGYTF. The V gene is TRBV28, the J gene TRBJ1-2; the match to TRBD1 covers 8 bases. The CDR3 length is 13 residues. The germline V gene has CDR1 MDHEN and CDR2 SYDVKM. V lost 6 bases to trimming and J lost 8 bases; unmatched junction nucleotides: 8.

This chain connects TRBV28 to TRBJ1-2; D might be TRBD1 (5 bases). Germline V lookup: CDR1 MDHEN, CDR2 SYDVKM. There are 15 residues in the CDR3. Trimming cost V 5 bases and J 1 base, with 14 bases left between them. CDR3 coding DNA: TGTGCCAGCAGTCCCCGGACACTGATTAACTATGGCTACACCTTC. It specifies CASSPRTLINYGYTF.

This clonotype was counted a single time. The chain employs TRBV19 and TRBJ2-5, with no clear D. This CDR3 spans 12 amino acids. CDR1 LNHDA and CDR2 SQIVND come from the germline V gene (reference sequence). The V and J ends lost 2 bases and 5 bases respectively, with 6 bases between them. The CDR3 nucleotides read TGTGCCAGTAGTATAAAGGACGAGACCCAGTACTTC. It codes for CASSIKDETQYF.

This clonotype was seen more than once but under ten times. This chain uses TRBV5-1 with TRBJ2-3; 9 bases line up with TRBD2. This CDR3 spans 16 amino acids. CDR1 is SGHRS and CDR2 is YFSETQ in the germline V gene. V was clipped by 0 bases and J by 0 bases; unmatched bases: 2. The CDR3 spells CASSLGLAESTDTQYF. The CDR3 DNA sequence: TGCGCCAGCAGCTTGGGACTAGCGGAGAGCACAGATACGCAGTATTTT.

In this sample, this clonotype turned up a few times. The V call is TRBV6-6, the J call TRBJ1-1, with no clear D. The CDR3 totals 12 residues. V lost 4 bases to trimming and J lost 1 base, with 4 bases between them. The germline gives CDR1 MNHNY, CDR2 SVGAGI (reference sequence). The CDR3 protein is CASSSENTEAFF. The CDR3, as DNA: TGTGCCAGCAGTTCCGAGAACACTGAAGCTTTCTTT.

In this sample, this clonotype turned up a few times. The rearrangement uses TRBV6-1 and TRBJ1-1; unclear D gene. The CDR3 is 13 amino acids. Germline V gives CDR1 MNHNS, CDR2 SASEGT. The germline V and J ends were trimmed by 4 bases and 1 base, with 7 bases remaining between them. The CDR3 DNA reads TGTGCCAGCAGTGCTAGTACGAACACTGAAGCTTTCTTT. Translating it yields CASSASTNTEAFF.

This clonotype was seen repeatedly, ten times or more. The V call is TRBV29-1, the J call TRBJ2-5; possible D gene TRBD2, 6 bases. From germline, CDR1 is SQVTM and CDR2 ANQGSEA. V was clipped by 6 bases and J by 6 bases, with 8 bases between them. This CDR3 is 10 amino acids long. CDR3 region: CSVGGKTQYF. CDR3 DNA sequence: TGCAGCGTGGGAGGCAAGACCCAGTACTTC.

The chain joins TRBV28 to TRBJ2-7, with a tentative D call TRBD1 (6 bases). Germline CDR1 and CDR2: MDHEN and SYDVKM. This CDR3 is built from 14 residues. The V end lost 10 bases, the J end lost 1 base, and 17 bases lay between the germline ends. The CDR3 spells CATGIGTPSYEQYF. For the CDR3, the DNA is TGTGCCACCGGCATCGGGACACCTTCCTACGAGCAGTACTTC.

This chain connects TRBV19 to TRBJ1-1; no definite D call. Germline loops: CDR1 LNHDA, CDR2 SQIVND (reference sequence). V lost 6 bases and J 1 base, leaving 18 bases between the germline ends. The CDR3 spans 16 residues. CDR3 region: CASRFGNKGRNTEAFF. The CDR3 bases are TGTGCCAGTAGGTTCGGAAATAAAGGGCGGAACACTGAAGCTTTCTTT. Complete variable domain (other parts from reference TRBV19 and TRBJ1-1): DGGITQSPKYLFRKEGQNVTLSCEQNLNHDAMYWYRQDPGQGLRLIYYSQIVNDFQKGDIAEGYSVSREKKESFPLTVTSAQKNPTAFYLCASRFGNKGRNTEAFFGQGTRLTVV.

The sample holds a few counts of this clonotype. The V and J genes are TRBV4-1 and TRBJ2-3; TRBD2 is a possible D gene (6 bases). Germline V gene lookup returns CDR1 MGHRA and CDR2 YSYEKL. This CDR3 region has 18 residues. V dropped 1 base and J dropped 0 bases, with 17 bases sitting between them. CDR3: CASSQVPPGLPSTDTQYF. The CDR3, as DNA: TGCGCCAGCAGCCAAGTCCCACCGGGACTTCCTAGCACAGATACGCAGTATTTT.

V is TRBV15 and J is TRBJ1-5; 7 bases align to TRBD1. The V gene end was trimmed by 0 bases and the J gene end by 5 bases; junction bases not matched to a gene: 10. The CDR3 is 17 residues long. The germline gives CDR1 LNHNV, CDR2 YYDKDF (reference sequence). CDR3 region: CATSRDVGSGGDQPQHF. In DNA, the CDR3 is TGTGCCACCAGCAGAGATGTAGGGTCAGGGGGTGATCAGCCCCAGCATTTT.

This sequence joins TRBV7-3 and TRBJ1-1; D is unresolved. This CDR3 is 13 amino acids long. V lost 2 bases, J lost 1 base, and 5 bases lay in between. Germline CDR1 is SGHTA and CDR2 is FQGTGA. Here the CDR3 DNA reads TGTGCCAGCAGCTTAGAGCAGAACACTGAAGCTTTCTTT. Protein: CASSLEQNTEAFF.

This chain connects TRBV7-3 to TRBJ2-6; TRBD1 is a possible D gene (6 bases). Germline CDR1 is SGHTA and CDR2 is FQGTGA. Between the trimmed V and J ends, which lost 0 bases and 2 bases, there was a span of 11 bases. This CDR3 has 17 amino acids. The CDR3 sequence is CASSLTGAHTGANVLTF. CDR3 sequence (DNA): TGTGCCAGCAGCTTAACGGGGGCGCATACTGGGGCCAACGTCCTGACTTTC.

The rearrangement uses TRBV18 and TRBJ1-6; D unclear. The CDR3 covers 16 residues. Germline-derived CDR1 and CDR2 are KGHSH and LQKENI. V was shortened by 0 bases and J by 8 bases, with 14 bases between the two germline ends. The CDR3 loop is CASSPPGRLMDSPLHF. DNA for the CDR3: TGTGCCAGCTCACCACCGGGCAGACTCATGGATTCACCCCTCCACTTT.

Only one count was recorded for this clonotype. V and J are TRBV5-6 and TRBJ2-5, with a weak D call TRBD1 (6 bases). There are 14 residues in the CDR3. Germline loops: CDR1 SGHDT, CDR2 YYEEEE. The V end lost 4 bases, the J end lost 0 bases, and 10 bases lay between the germline ends. This CDR3 is CASSAGVDQETQYF. DNA of the CDR3: TGTGCCAGCAGCGCAGGGGTGGACCAAGAGACCCAGTACTTC.

The chain joins TRBV6-5 to TRBJ1-2; maybe TRBD1 (5 bases). Trimming pared 5 bases from V and 9 bases from J, leaving 16 bases between. This CDR3 spans 13 amino acids. Germline V gene lookup returns CDR1 MNHEY and CDR2 SVGAGI. CDR3 region: CASSQGSRLSYTF. The CDR3 nucleotides read TGTGCCAGCAGTCAGGGTTCTCGGCTCAGCTACACCTTC.

This clonotype was seen repeatedly, ten times or more. The V call is TRBV28, the J call TRBJ2-5, with D uncertain. TRBJ2-1 explains the end of the DNA better; the J call may be wrong. Germline CDR1 is MDHEN and CDR2 is SYDVKM. The CDR3 is made up of 12 amino acids. In nucleotides, the CDR3 is TGTGCCAGCAGTACCCGACGGCGTGAGCAGTTCTTC. Protein product: CASSTRRREQFF.

This clonotype was recorded a few times. At one boundary the junction diverges from the germline segment, which might be a read error. The chain employs TRBV5-1 and TRBJ2-1; 14 bases align to TRBD2. The V gene's germline CDR1 is SGHRS and CDR2 YFSETQ. The CDR3 length is 15 residues. The CDR3 sequence: CAGSLGLAGVYEQFF. CDR3 nucleotides: TGCGCCGGCAGCTTGGGACTAGCGGGAGTATACGAGCAGTTCTTC.

This clonotype occurred a few times. This sequence joins TRBV5-1 and TRBJ1-4, with D perhaps TRBD1 (5 bases). CDR1 SGHRS and CDR2 YFSETQ come from the germline V gene. V dropped 4 bases and J dropped 0 bases, with 16 bases sitting between them. This CDR3 is built from 17 residues. CDR3 sequence: CASSPAGTSATNEKLFF. The CDR3 coding sequence is TGCGCCAGCAGCCCGGCGGGGACCTCCGCAACTAATGAAAAACTGTTTTTT.

The rearrangement links TRBV7-2 to TRBJ2-1, with 7 positions matching TRBD2. This CDR3 spans 14 amino acids. V shed 5 bases and J 6 bases; nucleotides not matched to a gene: 7. From germline, CDR1 is SGHTA and CDR2 FQGNSA. Written as DNA, the CDR3 is TGTGCCAGCAGCCCTAGACTAGCAGTCAATGAGCAGTTCTTC. Translation: CASSPRLAVNEQFF.

In the case of this clonotype: The junction departs from germline at one end; a sequencing error may be responsible. The chain combines TRBV5-8 with TRBJ1-1, with a possible D match to TRBD1 (5 bases). Germline V CDR1 and CDR2: SGHTS, YDEGEE. This CDR3 has 13 residues. CDR3 bases: TGTGCCGGCAGCTTGGGAGGGGATTTTGAAGCTTTCTTT. It translates to CAGSLGGDFEAFF.

The table lists this clonotype with a few counts. The chain recombines TRBV7-2 with TRBJ2-1, with D tentatively TRBD1 or TRBD2 (5 bases each). Trimming took off 7 bases at V and 1 base at J, with 14 bases between the two ends. Germline CDR1 and CDR2: SGHTA and FQGNSA. The CDR3 covers 15 residues. The CDR3 region is CASTLGTPSYNEQFF. CDR3 sequence (DNA): TGTGCCAGCACCCTGGGGACCCCTTCCTACAATGAGCAGTTCTTC.

In this sample, this clonotype turned up many times. The chain combines TRBV6-1 with TRBJ2-4; D might be TRBD2 (7 bases). The CDR3 loop spans 13 amino acids. Trimming took 7 bases from V and 9 from J, leaving 16 bases between them. Germline V gives CDR1 MNHNS, CDR2 SASEGT. CDR3 coding DNA: TGTGCCAGCAAGGGCGAGGGGGGGAGCATTCAGTACTTC. Translated, it gives CASKGEGGSIQYF.

This clonotype was observed a few times. The J gene is TRBJ2-1, the V gene TRBV20-1; the D gene could be TRBD1 or TRBD2 (5 bases each). Germline CDR1 and CDR2: DFQATT and SNEGSKA (reference sequence). CDR3 size: 14 residues. V lost 3 bases and J lost 0, with 9 bases in between. The CDR3 coding sequence is TGCAGTGCTAGGGGGACGAGCTCCTACAATGAGCAGTTCTTC. Amino acid sequence: CSARGTSSYNEQFF.

As concerns this clonotype: Its ends do not fully match the called genes, so a read error is possible. This sequence joins TRBV7-3 and TRBJ2-3; D unclear. Germline V gives CDR1 SGHTA, CDR2 FQGTGA. The CDR3 totals 13 residues. CDR3 in DNA: TGTGCCAGCAGCTTCTCCCGGAGAGATGCGCAGTATTTT. Translating gives CASSFSRRDAQYF. The full variable domain, its missing parts supplied by reference TRBV7-3 and TRBJ2-3, is GAGVSQTPSNKVTEKGKYVELRCDPISGHTALYWYRQSLGQGPEFLIYFQGTGAADDSGLPNDRFFAVRPEGSVSTLKIQRTERGDSAVYLCASSFSRRDAQYFGPGTRLTVL.

The chain employs TRBV27 and TRBJ2-1; TRBD1 matches at 9 bases. The DNA end favors TRBJ2-7, so the J call may be wrong. Germline V gene lookup returns CDR1 MNHEY and CDR2 SMNVEV (reference sequence). The CDR3 is 15 residues long. CDR3 protein: CASSFWDRVSYEQYF. The CDR3 bases are TGTGCCAGCAGTTTCTGGGACAGGGTCTCCTACGAGCAGTACTTC.

The CDR3 loop is CASMRDPSDEQFF. DNA of the CDR3: TGTGCCAGCATGAGGGACCCCTCGGATGAGCAGTTCTTC. The chain joins TRBV3-1 to TRBJ2-1; tentatively, D is TRBD1 or TRBD2 (5 bases each). Germline CDR1 is LGHDT and CDR2 is YNNKEL (reference sequence). Trimming removed 7 bases at V and 8 bases at J, with 15 bases between. The CDR3 extends over 13 amino acids.